This T cell receptor (beta chain) originates from a study of blood T cell repertoires in COVID-19. Repertoires were generated with immunoSEQ multiplex PCR, while TCRdb's copy carries only in-frame clones and drops some. The sample shows 15,000 to 20,000 clones, under 90% of them seen only once. There are 15 residues in the CDR3. Unmatched junction bases numbered 7, after V lost 4 bases and J lost 4 bases. CDR1 is LGHNA and CDR2 is YNFKEQ in the germline V gene. The chain couples TRBV4-2 to TRBJ1-1, with TRBD1 matching 9 bases. The TCR originated in an elderly man with acute or convalescent COVID-19. The sample taken for sequencing was peripheral blood. CDR3 DNA sequence: TGTGCCAGCAGCCTGGGTTTGACAGGGGGCACTGAAGCTTTCTTT. Encoded protein: CASSLGLTGGTEAFF.